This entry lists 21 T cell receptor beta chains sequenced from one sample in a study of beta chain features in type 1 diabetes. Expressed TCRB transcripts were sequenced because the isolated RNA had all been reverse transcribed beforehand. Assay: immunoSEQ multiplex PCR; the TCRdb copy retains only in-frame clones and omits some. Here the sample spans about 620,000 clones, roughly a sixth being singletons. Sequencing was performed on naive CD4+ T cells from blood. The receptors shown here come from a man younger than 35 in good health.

Here the CDR3 DNA reads TGTGCCAGCGCGTCCCTCAGGGCCCATCAGCCCCAGCATTTT. This sequence encodes CASASLRAHQPQHF. The V gene is TRBV7-2, the J gene TRBJ1-5; weak D call: TRBD1 (5 bases). Deletions cut 8 bases from V and 5 bases from J, with 16 bases between. CDR1 and CDR2 from the germline V gene are SGHTA and FQGNSA. The CDR3 runs to 14 residues.

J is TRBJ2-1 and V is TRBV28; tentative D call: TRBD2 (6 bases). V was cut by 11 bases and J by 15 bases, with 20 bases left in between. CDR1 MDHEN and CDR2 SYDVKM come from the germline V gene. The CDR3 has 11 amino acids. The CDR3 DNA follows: TGTGCCTCCCGGGGGAAGACGGGGTTGTTCTTC. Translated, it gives CASRGKTGLFF.

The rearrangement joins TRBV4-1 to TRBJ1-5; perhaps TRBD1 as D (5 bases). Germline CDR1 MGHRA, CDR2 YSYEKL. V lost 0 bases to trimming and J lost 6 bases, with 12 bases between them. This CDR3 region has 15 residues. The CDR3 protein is CASSQEGRASQPQHF. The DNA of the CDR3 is TGCGCCAGCAGCCAAGAAGGCAGGGCTAGTCAGCCCCAGCATTTT.

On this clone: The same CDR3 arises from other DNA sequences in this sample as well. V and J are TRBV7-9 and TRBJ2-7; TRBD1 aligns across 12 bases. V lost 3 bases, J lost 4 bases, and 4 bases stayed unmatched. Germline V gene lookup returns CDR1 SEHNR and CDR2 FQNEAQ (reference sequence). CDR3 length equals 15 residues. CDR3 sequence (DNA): TGTGCCAGCAGCTTGGGGACAGGGGGCTGGTACGAGCAGTACTTC. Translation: CASSLGTGGWYEQYF.

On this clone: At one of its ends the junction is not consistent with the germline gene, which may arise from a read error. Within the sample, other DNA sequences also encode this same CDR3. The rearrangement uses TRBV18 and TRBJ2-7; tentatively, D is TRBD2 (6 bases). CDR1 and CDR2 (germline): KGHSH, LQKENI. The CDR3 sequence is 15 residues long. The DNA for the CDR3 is TGTGCCAGTTCACCGCAGGGACTCCCAGCCTACGAGCAGTACTTC. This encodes CASSPQGLPAYEQYF.

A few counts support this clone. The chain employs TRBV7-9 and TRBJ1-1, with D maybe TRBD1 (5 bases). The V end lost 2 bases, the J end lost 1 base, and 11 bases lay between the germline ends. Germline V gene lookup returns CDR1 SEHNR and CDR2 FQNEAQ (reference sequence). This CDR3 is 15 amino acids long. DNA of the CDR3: TGTGCCAGCAGCTTAAGCGGACACCCGAACACTGAAGCTTTCTTT. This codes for CASSLSGHPNTEAFF.

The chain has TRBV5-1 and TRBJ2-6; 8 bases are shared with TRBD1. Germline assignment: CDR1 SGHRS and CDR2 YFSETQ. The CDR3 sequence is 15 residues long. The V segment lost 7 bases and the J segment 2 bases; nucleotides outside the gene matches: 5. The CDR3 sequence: CASGEQGAGANVLTF. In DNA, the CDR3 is TGCGCCAGCGGCGAACAGGGGGCTGGGGCCAACGTCCTGACTTTC.

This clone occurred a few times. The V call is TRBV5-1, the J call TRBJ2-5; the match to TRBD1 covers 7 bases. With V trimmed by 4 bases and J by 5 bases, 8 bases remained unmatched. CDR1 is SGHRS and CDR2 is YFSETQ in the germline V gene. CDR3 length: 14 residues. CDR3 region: CASSATGFGETQYF. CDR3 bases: TGCGCCAGCAGCGCGACAGGGTTCGGCGAGACCCAGTACTTC.

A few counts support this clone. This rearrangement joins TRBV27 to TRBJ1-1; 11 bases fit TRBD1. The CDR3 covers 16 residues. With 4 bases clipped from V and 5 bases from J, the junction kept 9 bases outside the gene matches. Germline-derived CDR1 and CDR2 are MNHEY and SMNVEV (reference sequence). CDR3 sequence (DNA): TGTGCCAGCAGTTGGACAGGGGGCGTTTTCCGGACTGAAGCTTTCTTT. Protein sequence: CASSWTGGVFRTEAFF.

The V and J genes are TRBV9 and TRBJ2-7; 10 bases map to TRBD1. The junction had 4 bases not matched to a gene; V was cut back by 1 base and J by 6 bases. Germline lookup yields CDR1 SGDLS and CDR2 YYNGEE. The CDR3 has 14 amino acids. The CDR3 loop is CASSVRDRGGEQYF. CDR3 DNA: TGTGCCAGCAGCGTAAGGGACAGGGGAGGCGAGCAGTACTTC.

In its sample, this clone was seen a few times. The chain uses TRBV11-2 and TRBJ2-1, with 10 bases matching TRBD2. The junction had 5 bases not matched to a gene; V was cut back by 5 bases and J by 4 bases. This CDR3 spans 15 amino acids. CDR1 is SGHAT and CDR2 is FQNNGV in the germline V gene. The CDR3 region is CASSKTSGYYNEQFF. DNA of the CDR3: TGTGCCAGCAGCAAGACTAGCGGGTATTACAATGAGCAGTTCTTC.

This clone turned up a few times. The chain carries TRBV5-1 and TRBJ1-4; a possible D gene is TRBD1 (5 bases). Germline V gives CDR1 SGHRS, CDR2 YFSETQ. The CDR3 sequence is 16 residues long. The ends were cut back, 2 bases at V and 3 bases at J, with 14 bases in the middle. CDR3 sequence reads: CASSFLQQAANEKLFF. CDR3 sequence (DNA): TGCGCCAGCAGCTTTCTCCAACAGGCTGCTAATGAAAAACTGTTTTTT.

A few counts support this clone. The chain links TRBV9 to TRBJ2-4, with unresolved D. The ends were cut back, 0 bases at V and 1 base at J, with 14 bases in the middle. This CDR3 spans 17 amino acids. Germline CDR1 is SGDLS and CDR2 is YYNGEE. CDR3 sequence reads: CASSVEDGEVAKNIQYF. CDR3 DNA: TGTGCCAGCAGCGTAGAGGACGGAGAAGTGGCCAAAAACATTCAGTACTTC.

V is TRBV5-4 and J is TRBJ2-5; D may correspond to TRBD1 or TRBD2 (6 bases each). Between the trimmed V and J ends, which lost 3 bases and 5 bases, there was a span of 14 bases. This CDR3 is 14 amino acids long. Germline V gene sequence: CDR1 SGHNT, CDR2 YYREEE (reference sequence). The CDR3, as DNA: TGTGCCAGCAGCTGGAGGGGGAGTGCGGAGACCCAGTACTTC. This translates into CASSWRGSAETQYF.

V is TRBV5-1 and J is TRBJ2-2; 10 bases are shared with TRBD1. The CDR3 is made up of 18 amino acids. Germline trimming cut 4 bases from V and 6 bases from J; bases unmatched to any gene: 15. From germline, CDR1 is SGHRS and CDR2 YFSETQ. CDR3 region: CASSVRQGATKAAGELFF. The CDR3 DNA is TGCGCCAGCAGCGTGAGACAGGGGGCTACGAAGGCGGCCGGGGAGCTGTTTTTT. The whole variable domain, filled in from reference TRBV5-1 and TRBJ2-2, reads KAGVTQTPRYLIKTRGQQVTLSCSPISGHRSVSWYQQTPGQGLQFLFEYFSETQRNKGNFPGRFSGRQFSNSRSEMNVSTLELGDSALYLCASSVRQGATKAAGELFFGEGSRLTVL.

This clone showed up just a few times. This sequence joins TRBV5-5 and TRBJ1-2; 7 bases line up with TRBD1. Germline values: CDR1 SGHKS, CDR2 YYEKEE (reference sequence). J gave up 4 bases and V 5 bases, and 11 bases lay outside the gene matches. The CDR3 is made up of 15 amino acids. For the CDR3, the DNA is TGTGCCAGCAGTGGGTCGGGACAGCTTGCCTATGGCTACACCTTC. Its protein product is CASSGSGQLAYGYTF.

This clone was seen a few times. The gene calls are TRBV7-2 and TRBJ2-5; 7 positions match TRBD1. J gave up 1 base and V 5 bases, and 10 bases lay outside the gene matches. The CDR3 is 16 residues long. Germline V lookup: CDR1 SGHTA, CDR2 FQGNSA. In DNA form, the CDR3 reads TGTGCCAGCAGCCAAGCCGGGGACAGCATCCAAGAGACCCAGTACTTC. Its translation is CASSQAGDSIQETQYF.

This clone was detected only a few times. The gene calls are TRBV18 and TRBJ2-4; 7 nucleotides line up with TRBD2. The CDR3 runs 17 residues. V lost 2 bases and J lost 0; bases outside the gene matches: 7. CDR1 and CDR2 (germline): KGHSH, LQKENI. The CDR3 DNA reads TGTGCCAGCTCACCAACTGCGGGAGTCCTAGCCAAAAACATTCAGTACTTC. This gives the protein CASSPTAGVLAKNIQYF.

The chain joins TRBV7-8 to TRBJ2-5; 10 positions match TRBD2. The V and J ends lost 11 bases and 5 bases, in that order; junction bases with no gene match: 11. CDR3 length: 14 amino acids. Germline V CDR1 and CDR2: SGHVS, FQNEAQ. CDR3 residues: CAAEREGLPETQYF. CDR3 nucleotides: TGTGCCGCGGAGCGGGAGGGCCTCCCGGAGACCCAGTACTTC. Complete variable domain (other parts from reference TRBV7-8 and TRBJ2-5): GAGVSQSPRYKVAKRGQDVALRCDPISGHVSLFWYQQALGQGPEFLTYFQNEAQLDKSGLPSDRFFAERPEGSVSTLKIQRTQQEDSAVYLCAAEREGLPETQYFGPGTRLLVL.

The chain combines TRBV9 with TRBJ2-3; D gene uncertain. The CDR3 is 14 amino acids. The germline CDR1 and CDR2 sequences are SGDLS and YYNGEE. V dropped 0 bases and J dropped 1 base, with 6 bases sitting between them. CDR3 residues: CASSVATRTDTQYF. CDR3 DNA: TGTGCCAGCAGCGTAGCTACCCGCACAGATACGCAGTATTTT.

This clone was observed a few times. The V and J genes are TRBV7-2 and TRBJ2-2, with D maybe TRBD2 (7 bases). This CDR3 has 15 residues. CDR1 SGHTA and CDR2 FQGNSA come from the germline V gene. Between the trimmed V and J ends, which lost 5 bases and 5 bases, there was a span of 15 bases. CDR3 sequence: CASSPNKGGTGELFF. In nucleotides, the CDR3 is TGTGCCAGCAGCCCTAACAAGGGGGGGACCGGGGAGCTGTTTTTT. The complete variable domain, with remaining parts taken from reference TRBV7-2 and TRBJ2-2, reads GAGVSQSPSNKVTEKGKDVELRCDPISGHTALYWYRQSLGQGLEFLIYFQGNSAPDKSGLPSDRFSAERTGGSVSTLTIQRTQQEDSAVYLCASSPNKGGTGELFFGEGSRLTVL.